Presented here are 17 T cell receptor beta chains from one specimen sequenced in a study of T cells in Graves' hyperthyroidism and ophthalmopathy. RNA transcripts gave rise to amplified TCR beta CDR3 regions. In the first-round RT-PCR of the TCR CDR3, the HTBI primer set was used. TCRdb called the multiplex PCR reads again in MiXCR, with one record for every CDR3 protein. The sample shows about 560,000 distinct CDR3 sequences, roughly a sixth of them seen only once. Sequences were obtained from blood. Every receptor here comes from a woman aged 18-30 years with Graves' hyperthyroidism.

The J gene is TRBJ2-1, the V gene TRBV19; no clear D gene. The CDR3 contains 16 residues. CDR1 is LNHDA and CDR2 is SQIVND in the germline V gene (reference sequence). The V end lost 2 bases, the J end lost 2 bases, and 13 bases lay between the germline ends. The CDR3 sequence: CASSIHGQPPYNEQFF. DNA for the CDR3: TGTGCCAGTAGTATACACGGGCAGCCCCCCTACAATGAGCAGTTCTTC.

The chain recombines TRBV10-3 with TRBJ2-1; tentatively, D is TRBD1 (6 bases). Deletions cut 4 bases from V and 8 bases from J, with 12 bases between. The germline V gene encodes CDR1 ENHRY and CDR2 SYGVKD. The CDR3 spans 13 residues. The CDR3 loop reads CAISGGGLDEQFF. The CDR3 DNA reads TGTGCCATCAGTGGAGGGGGTCTGGATGAGCAGTTCTTC.

The chain employs TRBV29-1 and TRBJ2-1; D possibly matches TRBD1 or TRBD2 (5 bases each). With 7 bases removed from V and 0 bases from J, the gap between germline ends came to 16 bases. The germline V gene has CDR1 SQVTM and CDR2 ANQGSEA. This CDR3 has 15 residues. As DNA, the CDR3 is TGCAGCGCCCCGTGGGGGTCCCGCTCCTACAATGAGCAGTTCTTC. Its protein product is CSAPWGSRSYNEQFF.

CDR3 bases: TGTGCCAGTAGTATGGGACAGGGCTATGGCTACACCTTC. This translates into CASSMGQGYGYTF. This chain connects TRBV19 to TRBJ1-2; 9 bases map to TRBD1. V gave up 3 bases and J gave up 4 bases; unmatched junction bases: 0. Germline CDR1 reads LNHDA; CDR2 reads SQIVND (reference sequence). This CDR3 has 13 residues.

This clonotype was seen at least ten times. The J gene is TRBJ2-3, the V gene TRBV6-1, with TRBD2 identical over 10 bases. There are 15 residues in the CDR3. V dropped 5 bases and J dropped 4; count of bases not matched to a gene: 6. Germline CDR1 reads MNHNS; CDR2 reads SASEGT. The CDR3 bases are TGTGCCAGCAGTTGGAGCGGGAGGGCCGCAGATACGCAGTATTTT. This encodes CASSWSGRAADTQYF.

This clonotype was picked up many times. One junction end does not reproduce the germline sequence, and a read error may be involved. This chain uses TRBV2 with TRBJ2-3; weak D call: TRBD1 (6 bases). CDR3 size: 13 residues. CDR1 is SNHLY, CDR2 FYNNEI, per germline. CDR3 loop: CASSEGRTDTQYF. DNA of the CDR3: TGTGCCAGCAGTGAAGGAAGGACAGATACACAGTATTTT.

This clonotype was observed a few times. The rearrangement links TRBV2 to TRBJ2-7; 7 nucleotides agree with TRBD2. The germline V gene encodes CDR1 SNHLY and CDR2 FYNNEI. The CDR3 has 12 amino acids. Trimming took 6 bases from V and 7 from J; bases not matched to a gene: 6. CDR3 amino acids: CASSAAGNEQYF. CDR3 coding DNA: TGTGCCAGCAGCGCAGCGGGGAATGAGCAGTACTTC.

This clonotype was counted ten times or more. CDR3 sequence (DNA): TGTGCCAGCAGCTCGCTAGCTGGGCAGACCCAGTACTTC. Protein: CASSSLAGQTQYF. The chain is built from TRBV7-8 and TRBJ2-5; possibly TRBD2 for D (5 bases). The CDR3 consists of 13 residues. The V end was cut by 4 bases, the J end by 6 bases, with 12 bases between. The germline gives CDR1 SGHVS, CDR2 FQNEAQ.

This clonotype was picked up many times. The genes are TRBV6-1 and TRBJ2-1, with 15 nucleotides matching TRBD2. The germline CDR1 and CDR2 sequences are MNHNS and SASEGT. The CDR3 extends over 15 amino acids. The V segment lost 5 bases and the J segment 8 bases; nucleotides outside the gene matches: 4. The CDR3 region is CASSRTSGGVDEQFF. CDR3 coding DNA: TGTGCCAGCAGTCGGACTAGCGGGGGGGTCGATGAGCAGTTCTTC.

The chain links TRBV12-3 or TRBV12-4 to TRBJ2-1, with unresolved D. Trimming pared 8 bases from V and 15 bases from J, leaving 20 bases between. The CDR3 has 12 amino acids. CDR3 region: CASSLIGRFSFF. For the CDR3, the DNA is TGTGCCAGCTCCCTGATTGGGCGATTCTCGTTCTTC.

The V and J genes are TRBV12-3 or TRBV12-4 and TRBJ1-4; 8 bases line up with TRBD1. This CDR3 has 14 amino acids. Trimming removed 7 bases from V and 5 bases from J; junction bases left unmatched: 6. The CDR3 here is CASTNPGGNEKLFF. CDR3 sequence (DNA): TGTGCCAGCACCAATCCAGGGGGCAATGAAAAACTGTTTTTT.

This chain uses TRBV24-1 with TRBJ2-3; D is possibly TRBD1 (5 bases). Germline CDR1 reads KGHDR; CDR2 reads SFDVKD. The CDR3 consists of 14 residues. Trimming left V 1 base short and J 5 bases short, with 9 bases between. The CDR3 spells CATSDFRVGDTQYF. As DNA, the CDR3 is TGTGCCACCAGTGATTTCAGGGTGGGAGATACGCAGTATTTT.

This clonotype was seen many times. This chain connects TRBV28 to TRBJ2-2, with a tentative D call TRBD1 (6 bases). CDR1 and CDR2 (germline): MDHEN, SYDVKM. This CDR3 is built from 14 residues. V lost 7 bases and J 7 bases, leaving 16 bases between the germline ends. The DNA of the CDR3 is TGTGCCAGCACTCGTAACAGGGCCGTCGGGGAGCTGTTTTTT. Protein: CASTRNRAVGELFF.

The rearrangement joins TRBV20-1 to TRBJ1-5, with 9 bases that match TRBD1. CDR3 length equals 14 residues. V lost 5 bases, J lost 3 bases, and 5 bases stayed unmatched. Germline-derived CDR1 and CDR2 are DFQATT and SNEGSKA (reference sequence). Here the CDR3 reads CSAPGTGHNQPQHF. The CDR3 nucleotides read TGCAGTGCTCCTGGGACAGGGCACAATCAGCCCCAGCATTTT.

This chain joins TRBV7-9 and TRBJ2-6; D is unresolved. The CDR3 has 17 residues. The V end was cut by 4 bases, the J end by 0 bases, with 13 bases between. The germline gives CDR1 SEHNR, CDR2 FQNEAQ (reference sequence). CDR3 bases: TGTGCCAGCAGCTCCTCCCCCAAAAGCTCTGGGGCCAACGTCCTGACTTTC. It translates to CASSSSPKSSGANVLTF.

This clonotype was seen ten or more times. The chain couples TRBV12-3 or TRBV12-4 to TRBJ1-2, with D perhaps matching TRBD1 (6 bases). V lost 5 bases, J lost 5 bases, and 15 bases lay in between. The CDR3 has 14 amino acids. As DNA, the CDR3 is TGTGCCAGCAGTCAACGAGGAGGGGGGTATGGCTACACCTTC. This encodes CASSQRGGGYGYTF.

This chain links TRBV11-2 with TRBJ2-7, with D perhaps matching TRBD2 (6 bases). There are 14 residues in the CDR3. The ends were cut back, 1 base at V and 2 bases at J, with 9 bases in the middle. From germline, CDR1 is SGHAT and CDR2 FQNNGV. This CDR3 is CASSLGDSPYEQYF. The CDR3 DNA reads TGTGCCAGCAGCTTAGGGGACTCCCCCTACGAGCAGTACTTC.